This T cell receptor beta chain was identified during a study of monozygotic twins with inflammatory bowel disease. For each CDR3 protein, TCRdb gives one entry from its re-call of the 5' RACE reads, without DNA. The sample has about 450,000 distinct CDR3 sequences. This CDR3 spans 12 amino acids. Germline V CDR1 and CDR2: DFQATT, SNEGSKA (reference sequence). The chain has TRBV20-1 and TRBJ2-1; lacking DNA, the TRBD1 call made by TCRdb goes unchecked. Sequences were obtained from blood. The TCR was taken from a human donor with ulcerative colitis or Crohn's disease, or a healthy co-twin of an affected twin (not recorded which). The CDR3 reads CSATDRNNEQFF.